Listed here are 23 T cell receptor beta chains from one sample, sequenced in a study of T cells in Graves' hyperthyroidism and ophthalmopathy. RNA transcripts served as the template for amplifying TCR beta CDR3 regions. Using the HTBI primer set, a first-round RT-PCR was run on the TCR CDR3. TCRdb recomputed calls from the multiplex PCR reads with MiXCR, one row per CDR3 protein. The sample lists fewer than 750,000 distinct CDR3 sequences; 13% to 15% were seen once. The sequencing input was blood. All receptors come from a woman aged 45-60 years with Graves' ophthalmopathy.

The chain combines TRBV18 with TRBJ2-4, with D maybe TRBD1 (5 bases). V was shortened by 1 base and J by 0 bases, with 19 bases between the two germline ends. The length of the CDR3 is 19 residues. Germline-derived CDR1 and CDR2 are KGHSH and LQKENI. The CDR3 coding sequence is TGTGCCAGCTCACCACTCCGTCCTCCCAGGGTCCTAGCCAAAAACATTCAGTACTTC. This translates into CASSPLRPPRVLAKNIQYF.

In its sample, this clonotype was seen many times. The gene calls are TRBV20-1 and TRBJ2-7; D is perhaps TRBD2 (5 bases). Trimming shortened V by 2 bases and J by 1 base, and 12 bases separated the two germline ends. Germline CDR1 and CDR2: DFQATT and SNEGSKA (reference sequence). The CDR3 runs to 14 residues. The CDR3 region is CSARPLEGSYEQYF. In DNA form, the CDR3 reads TGCAGTGCTAGACCCTTAGAGGGATCCTACGAGCAGTACTTC.

This clonotype has ten or more counts. The chain recombines TRBV7-3 with TRBJ2-7, with 7 bases identical to TRBD1. Germline V gene data show CDR1 as SGHTA and CDR2 as FQGTGA. The CDR3 totals 13 residues. The J segment lost 4 bases and the V segment lost 6 bases, leaving 6 bases of the junction unmatched. CDR3: CASSLSGGYEQYF. The CDR3 coding sequence is TGTGCCAGCAGTTTGTCAGGGGGTTACGAGCAGTACTTC.

The chain is built from TRBV4-2 and TRBJ1-2, with unresolved D. Trimming shortened V by 1 base and J by 7 bases, and 19 bases separated the two germline ends. The CDR3 spans 16 residues. Germline CDR1 LGHNA, CDR2 YNFKEQ. The CDR3 DNA sequence: TGTGCCAGCAGCCAAGTTCCGGGTCCGACAATGGGTGGCTACACCTTC. Protein sequence: CASSQVPGPTMGGYTF.

This clonotype was seen a handful of times. The genes are TRBV28 and TRBJ1-3; D not resolved. Trimming pared 5 bases from V and 8 bases from J, leaving 7 bases between. Germline lookup yields CDR1 MDHEN and CDR2 SYDVKM. The CDR3 length is 11 residues. The CDR3 DNA is TGTGCCAGCAGTCAGGCGGACACCATATATTTT. Its translation is CASSQADTIYF.

The chain carries TRBV18 and TRBJ1-3, with a possible D match to TRBD1 (6 bases). This CDR3 has 14 amino acids. Germline loops: CDR1 KGHSH, CDR2 LQKENI. V lost 6 bases, J lost 0 bases, and 9 bases lay in between. CDR3 in DNA: TGTGCCAGCTCGCAGGGACACTCTGGAAACACCATATATTTT. Its protein product is CASSQGHSGNTIYF.

At least ten counts were recorded for this clonotype. The V and J genes are TRBV27 and TRBJ2-7; 10 positions agree with TRBD2. V lost 3 bases, J lost 7 bases, and 12 bases stayed unmatched. The CDR3 length is 16 residues. CDR1 is MNHEY, CDR2 SMNVEV, per germline (reference sequence). CDR3 sequence (DNA): TGTGCCAGCAGTTTTATAGGGCTAGCGGGAGATCAAGAGCAGTACTTC. This sequence encodes CASSFIGLAGDQEQYF.

This clonotype was found many times. The chain has TRBV7-9 and TRBJ2-1; TRBD2 agrees at 7 bases. The CDR3 consists of 21 residues. Germline lookup yields CDR1 SEHNR and CDR2 FQNEAQ (reference sequence). V shed 5 bases and J 6 bases; nucleotides not matched to a gene: 28. CDR3 residues: CASSLFKSRDLRRENPNEQFF. The CDR3 region has the DNA TGTGCCAGCAGCCTATTTAAATCCCGGGACCTGAGGCGGGAGAATCCCAATGAGCAGTTCTTC.

This clonotype appeared a single time. This chain connects TRBV27 to TRBJ1-5, with unresolved D. The CDR3 contains 13 residues. V dropped 8 bases and J dropped 6 bases, with 14 bases sitting between them. In germline, CDR1 is MNHEY, CDR2 SMNVEV (reference sequence). Here the CDR3 reads CASPGTDSQPQHF. In DNA, the CDR3 is TGTGCCAGCCCAGGTACAGATAGTCAGCCCCAGCATTTT.

This rearrangement joins TRBV30 to TRBJ2-7; TRBD2 agrees at 8 bases. Looked up from germline, CDR1 is GTSNPN and CDR2 is SVGIG (reference sequence). J lost 4 bases, V lost 1 base, and 6 bases had no gene match. This CDR3 comprises 14 residues. In DNA form, the CDR3 reads TGTGCCTGGAGTGGAGGGGGACTAGGGTACGAGCAGTACTTC. It is translated as CAWSGGGLGYEQYF.

Only a few counts were recorded for this clonotype. The chain is built from TRBV9 and TRBJ1-2; D gene unclear. V was shortened by 0 bases and J by 6 bases, with 12 bases between the two germline ends. CDR1 and CDR2 (germline): SGDLS, YYNGEE. This CDR3 has 14 amino acids. The CDR3 DNA sequence: TGTGCCAGCAGCGTAGCGTTGGGTGAAGATGGCTACACCTTC. It is translated as CASSVALGEDGYTF. Full variable domain (missing parts from reference TRBV9 and TRBJ1-2): DSGVTQTPKHLITATGQRVTLRCSPRSGDLSVYWYQQSLDQGLQFLIQYYNGEERAKGNILERFSAQQFPDLHSELNLSSLELGDSALYFCASSVALGEDGYTFGSGTRLTVV.

This clonotype was observed a few times. The rearrangement links TRBV18 to TRBJ2-1; 7 nucleotides align to TRBD1. The V gene's germline CDR1 is KGHSH and CDR2 LQKENI. V lost 2 bases to trimming and J lost 3 bases; unmatched junction nucleotides: 4. This CDR3 has 15 amino acids. In DNA form, the CDR3 reads TGTGCCAGCTCACCAATGACAGGGTTCTACAATGAGCAGTTCTTC. Translating it yields CASSPMTGFYNEQFF.

This clonotype showed up many times. The V and J genes are TRBV7-2 and TRBJ2-7, with D possibly being TRBD2 (6 bases). The CDR3 spans 14 residues. Trimming took off 2 bases at V and 3 bases at J, with 11 bases between the two ends. Germline V lookup: CDR1 SGHTA, CDR2 FQGNSA. This CDR3 reads CASSLRGRNYEQYF. The CDR3 DNA is TGTGCCAGCAGCTTACGGGGGAGGAACTACGAGCAGTACTTC.

This clonotype was seen repeatedly, ten times or more. For the CDR3, the DNA is TGTGCCAGCAGCCCAACAGGGAACGGAAACACCATATATTTT. This sequence encodes CASSPTGNGNTIYF. V is TRBV12-3 or TRBV12-4 and J is TRBJ1-3; a weak D match, TRBD1 (6 bases). The V gene lost 6 bases and the J gene lost 4 bases, with 13 bases spanning the gap. The CDR3 totals 14 residues.

This clonotype has a handful of counts. V is TRBV20-1 and J is TRBJ1-1, with 7 nucleotides matching TRBD1. The length of the CDR3 is 14 residues. The V and J ends lost 3 bases and 1 base, in that order; junction bases with no gene match: 5. CDR1 is DFQATT, CDR2 SNEGSKA, per germline (reference sequence). CDR3 protein: CSARSGGTNTEAFF. CDR3 in DNA: TGCAGTGCTAGGTCAGGGGGAACGAACACTGAAGCTTTCTTT.

This clonotype was recorded at least ten times. V usage is TRBV30 and J usage is TRBJ2-7; D is undetermined. Germline lookup yields CDR1 GTSNPN and CDR2 SVGIG (reference sequence). There are 13 residues in the CDR3. Trimming took off 0 bases at V and 2 bases at J, with 8 bases between the two ends. CDR3 loop: CAWSVGIAYEQYF. CDR3 coding DNA: TGTGCCTGGAGTGTAGGGATTGCCTACGAGCAGTACTTC.

This clonotype was detected a few times. The V gene is TRBV9, the J gene TRBJ2-2; D is possibly TRBD2 (5 bases). The CDR3 runs 15 residues. The germline V and J ends were trimmed by 3 bases and 5 bases, with 14 bases remaining between them. Germline CDR1 is SGDLS and CDR2 is YYNGEE. The CDR3 bases are TGTGCCAGCAGCGCCCACGTGGAGGTTACCGGGGAGCTGTTTTTT. This gives the protein CASSAHVEVTGELFF.

This clonotype was detected ten times or more. The V gene is TRBV18, the J gene TRBJ1-2; D remains unclear. The CDR3 extends over 13 amino acids. CDR1 is KGHSH and CDR2 is LQKENI in the germline V gene. Between the trimmed V and J ends, which lost 3 bases and 5 bases, there was a span of 10 bases. The CDR3 loop is CASSPRDFYGYTF. Here the CDR3 DNA reads TGTGCCAGCTCACCGCGGGATTTTTATGGCTACACCTTC.

Many counts were recorded for this clonotype. The chain recombines TRBV6-2 or TRBV6-3 with TRBJ2-1; 9 bases match TRBD1. The germline V gene encodes CDR1 MNHEY and CDR2 SVGEGT. The CDR3 totals 16 residues. The V and J ends lost 2 bases and 8 bases, in that order; junction bases with no gene match: 10. In DNA form, the CDR3 reads TGTGCCAGCAGTTACGACCGGGACAGGGTGGTCGATGAGCAGTTCTTC. Residues: CASSYDRDRVVDEQFF.

This clonotype was counted many times. The chain links TRBV6-2 or TRBV6-3 to TRBJ1-1, with TRBD1 matching over 8 bases. Germline assignment: CDR1 MNHEY and CDR2 SVGEGT. V gave up 2 bases and J gave up 5 bases; unmatched junction bases: 7. The CDR3 runs to 15 residues. CDR3 coding DNA: TGTGCCAGCAGTTACGCTACGGACAGGGAAACTGAAGCTTTCTTT. It codes for CASSYATDRETEAFF.

This clonotype was recorded many times. This sequence joins TRBV6-1 and TRBJ1-1; D not resolved. The CDR3 runs 12 residues. Germline V CDR1 and CDR2: MNHNS, SASEGT. The ends were cut back, 3 bases at V and 3 bases at J, with 5 bases in the middle. CDR3 protein: CASSDRYTEAFF. In DNA, the CDR3 is TGTGCCAGCAGTGACAGATACACTGAAGCTTTCTTT.

Many counts were recorded for this clonotype. The gene calls are TRBV10-3 and TRBJ2-3; D uncertain. This CDR3 is built from 13 residues. Trimming removed 5 bases at V and 5 bases at J, with 11 bases between. The germline gives CDR1 ENHRY, CDR2 SYGVKD. The CDR3, as DNA: TGTGCCATCAGTCCGGAATGGATAGATACGCAGTATTTT. Translated, it gives CAISPEWIDTQYF.

This clonotype was counted ten times or more. V usage is TRBV5-1 and J usage is TRBJ2-3, with 11 bases lining up with TRBD2. Germline V gives CDR1 SGHRS, CDR2 YFSETQ. This CDR3 comprises 16 residues. J was trimmed by 2 bases and V by 5 bases; bases with no gene match: 7. CDR3 coding DNA: TGCGCCAGCAGACGAGGGACTAGCGGACACACAGATACGCAGTATTTT. Protein sequence: CASRRGTSGHTDTQYF.